This T cell receptor beta chain was captured in a study of tumor-infiltrating lymphocytes in primary liver carcinoma. Deletions cut 5 bases from V and 5 bases from J, with 9 bases between. CDR3 length: 12 amino acids. Germline CDR1 is LNHDA and CDR2 is SQIVND (reference sequence). From around 520 ng of total RNA, TCR beta-specific cDNA was reverse-transcribed using a constant-region primer. ARM-PCR, slightly modified, supplied the TCR beta libraries through three nested multiplex PCR rounds. Use of TRBV1-TRBV30 forward primers with a C-beta reverse primer characterized the first two PCR rounds, which lasted around 11 cycles each. TCRdb fed the multiplex PCR reads into MiXCR, producing one record per CDR3 protein. The table includes around 80,000 distinct CDR3 sequences, approximately 70% detected once. This clonotype showed up just once. Bulk tissue was left unsorted, and RNA and DNA were co-extracted from around 18-30 mg of it.

The TCR comes from a man in his forties or fifties with primary liver carcinoma and hepatitis B virus infection. This chain uses TRBV19 with TRBJ2-5; tentatively, D is TRBD2 (6 bases). The sample was liver tumor tissue from sampling region 1. Documented subset: tumor region T1, superior pole. DNA of the CDR3: TGTGCCAGTAGTCCACGGGGGGAGACCCAGTACTTC. Translated: CASSPRGETQYF.